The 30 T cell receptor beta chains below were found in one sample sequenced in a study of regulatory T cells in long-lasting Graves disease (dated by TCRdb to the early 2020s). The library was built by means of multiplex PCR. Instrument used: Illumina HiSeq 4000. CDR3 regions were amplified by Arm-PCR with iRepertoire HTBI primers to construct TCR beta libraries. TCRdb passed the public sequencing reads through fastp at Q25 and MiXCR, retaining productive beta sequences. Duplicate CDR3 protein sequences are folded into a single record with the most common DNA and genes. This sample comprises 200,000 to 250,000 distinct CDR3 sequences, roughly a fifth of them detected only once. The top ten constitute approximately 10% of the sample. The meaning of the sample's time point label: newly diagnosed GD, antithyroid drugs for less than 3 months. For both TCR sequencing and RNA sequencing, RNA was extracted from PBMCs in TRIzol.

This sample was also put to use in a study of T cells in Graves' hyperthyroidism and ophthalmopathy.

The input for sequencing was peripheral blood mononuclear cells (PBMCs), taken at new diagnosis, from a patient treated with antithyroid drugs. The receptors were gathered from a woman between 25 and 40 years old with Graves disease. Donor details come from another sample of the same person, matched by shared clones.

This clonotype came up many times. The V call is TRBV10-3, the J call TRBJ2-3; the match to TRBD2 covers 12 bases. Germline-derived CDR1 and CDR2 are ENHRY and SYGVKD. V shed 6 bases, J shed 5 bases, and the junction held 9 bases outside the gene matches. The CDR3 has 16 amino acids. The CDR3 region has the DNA TGTGCCATCAGCCCCGTTACTAGCGGGGGGCGAGATACGCAGTATTTT. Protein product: CAISPVTSGGRDTQYF.

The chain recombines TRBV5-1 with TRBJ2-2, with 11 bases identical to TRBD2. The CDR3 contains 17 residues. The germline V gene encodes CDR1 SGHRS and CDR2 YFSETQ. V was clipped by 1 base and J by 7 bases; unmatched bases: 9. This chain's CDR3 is CASSLILAGVWGGELFF. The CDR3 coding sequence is TGCGCCAGCAGCTTGATACTAGCGGGAGTATGGGGCGGGGAGCTGTTTTTT.

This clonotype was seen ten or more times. CDR3 nucleotides: TGTGCCAGCAGCAACCGGGACAGGGAATTTGGGCAGTACTTC. It is translated as CASSNRDREFGQYF. The chain recombines TRBV13 with TRBJ2-7, with 9 bases fitting TRBD1. After removal of 5 bases from V and 9 bases from J, the junction contained 11 bases not matched to a gene. CDR1 PRHDT and CDR2 FYEKMQ come from the germline V gene (reference sequence). This CDR3 is built from 14 residues. Complete variable domain (other parts from reference TRBV13 and TRBJ2-7): AAGVIQSPRHLIKEKRETATLKCYPIPRHDTVYWYQQGPGQDPQFLISFYEKMQSDKGSIPDRFSAQQFSDYHSELNMSSLELGDSALYFCASSNRDREFGQYFGPGTRLTVT.

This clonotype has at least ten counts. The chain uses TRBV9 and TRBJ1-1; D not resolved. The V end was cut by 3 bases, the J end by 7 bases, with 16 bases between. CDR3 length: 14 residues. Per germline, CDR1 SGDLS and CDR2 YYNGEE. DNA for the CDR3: TGTGCCAGCAGCGCATACCGGGAGAACCTTGAAGCTTTCTTT. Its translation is CASSAYRENLEAFF.

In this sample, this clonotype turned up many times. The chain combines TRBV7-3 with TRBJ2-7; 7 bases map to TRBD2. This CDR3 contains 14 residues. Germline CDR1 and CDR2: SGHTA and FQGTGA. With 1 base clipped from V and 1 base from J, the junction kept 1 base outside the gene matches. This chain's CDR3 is CASSLKAGSYEQYF. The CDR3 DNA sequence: TGTGCCAGCAGCTTAAAAGCGGGGTCCTACGAGCAGTACTTC.

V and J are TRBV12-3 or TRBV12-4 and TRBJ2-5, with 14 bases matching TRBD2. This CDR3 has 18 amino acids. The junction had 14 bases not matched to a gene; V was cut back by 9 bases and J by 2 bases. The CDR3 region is CASAGTSGSPTTQETQYF. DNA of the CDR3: TGTGCCAGTGCTGGGACTAGCGGGAGTCCCACCACTCAAGAGACCCAGTACTTC.

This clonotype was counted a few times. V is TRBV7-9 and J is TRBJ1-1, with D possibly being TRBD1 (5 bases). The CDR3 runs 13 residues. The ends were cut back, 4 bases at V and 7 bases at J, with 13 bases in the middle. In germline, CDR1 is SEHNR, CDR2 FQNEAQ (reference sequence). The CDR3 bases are TGTGCCAGCAGCTCAAGGGATGGGGGTGAAGCTTTCTTT. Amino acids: CASSSRDGGEAFF.

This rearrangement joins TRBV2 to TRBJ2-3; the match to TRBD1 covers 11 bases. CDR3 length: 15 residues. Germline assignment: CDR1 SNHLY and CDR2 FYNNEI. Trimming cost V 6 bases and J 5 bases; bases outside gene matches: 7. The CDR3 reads CASREDRGRLDTQYF. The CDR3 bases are TGTGCCAGCAGAGAGGACAGGGGGCGCCTAGATACGCAGTATTTT.

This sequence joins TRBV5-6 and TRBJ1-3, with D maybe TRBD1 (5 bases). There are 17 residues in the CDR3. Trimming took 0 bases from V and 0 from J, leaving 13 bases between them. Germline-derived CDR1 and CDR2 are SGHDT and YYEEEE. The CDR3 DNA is TGTGCCAGCAGCTTGGGGGGTCCGACAGTCTCTGGAAACACCATATATTTT. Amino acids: CASSLGGPTVSGNTIYF.

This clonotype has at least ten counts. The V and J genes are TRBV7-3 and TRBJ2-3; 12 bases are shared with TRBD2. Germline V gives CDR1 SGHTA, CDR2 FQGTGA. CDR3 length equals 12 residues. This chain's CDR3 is CFRLAGVVTQYF. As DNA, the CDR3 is TGTTTCAGACTAGCGGGAGTGGTTACGCAGTATTTT.

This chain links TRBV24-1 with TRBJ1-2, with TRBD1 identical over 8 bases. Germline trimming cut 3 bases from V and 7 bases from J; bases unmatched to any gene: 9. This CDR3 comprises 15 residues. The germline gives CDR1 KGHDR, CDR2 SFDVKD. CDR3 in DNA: TGTGCCACCAGTGATCGGACCGGGACAGGCGCTGGCTACACCTTC. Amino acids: CATSDRTGTGAGYTF.

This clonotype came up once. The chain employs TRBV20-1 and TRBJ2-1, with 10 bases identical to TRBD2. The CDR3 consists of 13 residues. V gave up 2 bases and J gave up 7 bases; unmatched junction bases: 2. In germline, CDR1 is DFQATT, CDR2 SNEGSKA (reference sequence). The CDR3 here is CSARLAGVNEQFF. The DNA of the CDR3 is TGCAGTGCTAGACTAGCGGGAGTTAATGAGCAGTTCTTC.

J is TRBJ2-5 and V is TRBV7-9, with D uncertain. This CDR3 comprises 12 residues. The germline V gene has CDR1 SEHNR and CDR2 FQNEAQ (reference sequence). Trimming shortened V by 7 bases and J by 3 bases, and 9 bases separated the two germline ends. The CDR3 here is CASTPDKETQYF. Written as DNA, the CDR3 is TGTGCCAGCACCCCCGACAAAGAGACCCAGTACTTC.

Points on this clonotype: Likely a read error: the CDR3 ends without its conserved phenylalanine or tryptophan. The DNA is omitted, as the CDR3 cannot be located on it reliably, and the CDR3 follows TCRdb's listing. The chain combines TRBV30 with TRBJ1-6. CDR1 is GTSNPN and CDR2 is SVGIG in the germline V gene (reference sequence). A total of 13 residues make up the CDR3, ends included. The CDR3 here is CAWSAGLYSPLRL.

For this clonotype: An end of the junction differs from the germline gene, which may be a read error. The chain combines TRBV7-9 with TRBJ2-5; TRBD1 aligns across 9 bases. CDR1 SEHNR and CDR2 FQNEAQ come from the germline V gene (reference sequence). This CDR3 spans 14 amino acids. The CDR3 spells CASSPPTGGEAQYF. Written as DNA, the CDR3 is TGTGCCAGCAGCCCGCCGACAGGGGGAGAGGCCCAGTACTTC.

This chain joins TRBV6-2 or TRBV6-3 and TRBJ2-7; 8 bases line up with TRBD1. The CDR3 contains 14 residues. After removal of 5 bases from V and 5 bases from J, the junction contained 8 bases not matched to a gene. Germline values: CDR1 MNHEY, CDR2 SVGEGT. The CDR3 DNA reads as TGTGCCAGCAGTGGATGGACAGGGAGCAACGAGCAGTACTTC. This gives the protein CASSGWTGSNEQYF.

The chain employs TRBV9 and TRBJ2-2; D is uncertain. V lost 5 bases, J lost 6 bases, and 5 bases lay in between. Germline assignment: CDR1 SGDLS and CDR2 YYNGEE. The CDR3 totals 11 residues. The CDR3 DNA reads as TGTGCCAGCAGTAGTGCCGGGGAGCTGTTTTTT. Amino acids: CASSSAGELFF.

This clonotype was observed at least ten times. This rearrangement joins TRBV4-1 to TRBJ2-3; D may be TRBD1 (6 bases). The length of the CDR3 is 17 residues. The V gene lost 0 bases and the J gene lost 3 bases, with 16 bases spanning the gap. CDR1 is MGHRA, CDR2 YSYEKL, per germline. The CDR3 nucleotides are TGCGCCAGCAGCCAAGATCCGTTGGGGGCCCAAACAGATACGCAGTATTTT. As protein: CASSQDPLGAQTDTQYF.

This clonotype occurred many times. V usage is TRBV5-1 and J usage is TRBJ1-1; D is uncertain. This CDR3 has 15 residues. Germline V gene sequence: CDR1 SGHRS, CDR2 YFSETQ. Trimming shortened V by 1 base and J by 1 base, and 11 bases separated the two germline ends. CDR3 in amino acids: CASSLWRVENTEAFF. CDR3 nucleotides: TGCGCCAGCAGCTTGTGGAGGGTGGAGAACACTGAAGCTTTCTTT.

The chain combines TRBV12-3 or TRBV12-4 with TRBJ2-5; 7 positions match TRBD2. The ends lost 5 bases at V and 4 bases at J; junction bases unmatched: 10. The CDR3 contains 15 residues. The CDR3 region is CASSDSLGGRETQYF. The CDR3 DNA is TGTGCCAGCAGTGACTCCTTGGGAGGGCGAGAGACCCAGTACTTC.

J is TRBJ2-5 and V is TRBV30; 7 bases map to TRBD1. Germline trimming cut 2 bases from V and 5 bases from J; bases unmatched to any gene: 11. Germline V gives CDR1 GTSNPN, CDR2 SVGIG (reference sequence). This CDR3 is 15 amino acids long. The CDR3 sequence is CAWSLKNRGQETQYF. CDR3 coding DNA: TGTGCCTGGAGTTTAAAAAACAGGGGTCAGGAGACCCAGTACTTC.

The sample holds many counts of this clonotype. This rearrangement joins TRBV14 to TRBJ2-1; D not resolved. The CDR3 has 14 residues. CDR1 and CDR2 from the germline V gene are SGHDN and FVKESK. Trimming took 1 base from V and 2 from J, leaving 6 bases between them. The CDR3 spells CASSQVGAYNEQFF. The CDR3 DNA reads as TGTGCCAGCAGCCAAGTGGGCGCCTACAATGAGCAGTTCTTC.

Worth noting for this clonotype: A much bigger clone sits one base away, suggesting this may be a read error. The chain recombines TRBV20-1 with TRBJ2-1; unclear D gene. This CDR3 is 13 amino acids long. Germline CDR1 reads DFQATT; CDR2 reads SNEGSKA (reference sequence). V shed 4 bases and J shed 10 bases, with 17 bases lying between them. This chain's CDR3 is CSAKGVLTYEQFF. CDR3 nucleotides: TGCAGTGCTAAAGGCGTTCTTACCTACGAGCAGTTCTTC.

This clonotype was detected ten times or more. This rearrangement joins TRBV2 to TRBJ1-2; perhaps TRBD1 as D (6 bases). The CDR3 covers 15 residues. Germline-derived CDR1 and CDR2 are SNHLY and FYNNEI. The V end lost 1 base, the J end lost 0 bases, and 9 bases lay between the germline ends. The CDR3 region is CASSEGWTANYGYTF. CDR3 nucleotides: TGTGCCAGCAGTGAAGGGTGGACAGCTAACTATGGCTACACCTTC.

The CDR3 DNA is TGTGCCAGCAGTTTTCTGCGAAAGGGGGCGAGGGAGACCCAGTACTTC. Translated, it gives CASSFLRKGARETQYF. The chain combines TRBV11-1 with TRBJ2-5, with 7 bases identical to TRBD1. Trimming took 6 bases from V and 5 from J; bases not matched to a gene: 15. CDR3 length equals 16 residues. CDR1 and CDR2 from the germline V gene are SGHAT and FQDESV (reference sequence).

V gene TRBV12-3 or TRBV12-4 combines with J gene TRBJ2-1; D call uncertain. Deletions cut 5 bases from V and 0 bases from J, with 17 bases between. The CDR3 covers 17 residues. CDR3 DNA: TGTGCCAGCAGTCGGCCCCCGACGGAGAGCTCCTACAATGAGCAGTTCTTC. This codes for CASSRPPTESSYNEQFF.

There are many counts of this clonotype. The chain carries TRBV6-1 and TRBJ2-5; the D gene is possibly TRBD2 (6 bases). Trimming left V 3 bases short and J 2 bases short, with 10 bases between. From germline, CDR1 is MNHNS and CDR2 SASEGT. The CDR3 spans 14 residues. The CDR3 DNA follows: TGTGCCAGCAGTGATGGAGGGGTACAAGAGACCCAGTACTTC. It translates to CASSDGGVQETQYF.

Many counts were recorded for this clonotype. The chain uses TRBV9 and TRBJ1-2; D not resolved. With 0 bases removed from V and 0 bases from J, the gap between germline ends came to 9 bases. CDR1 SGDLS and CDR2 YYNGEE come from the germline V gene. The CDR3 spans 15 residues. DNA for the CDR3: TGTGCCAGCAGCGTAGTGGCAGATCCTAACTATGGCTACACCTTC. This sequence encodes CASSVVADPNYGYTF.

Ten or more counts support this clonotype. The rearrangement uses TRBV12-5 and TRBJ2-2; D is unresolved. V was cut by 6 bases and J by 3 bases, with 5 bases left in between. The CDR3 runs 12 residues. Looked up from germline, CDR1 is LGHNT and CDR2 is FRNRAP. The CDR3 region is CASGRDTGELFF. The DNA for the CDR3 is TGTGCTAGTGGACGGGACACCGGGGAGCTGTTTTTT.

The CDR3 spells CSASYDRKNTGELFF. The CDR3 DNA is TGCAGTGCTAGTTATGACAGGAAGAACACCGGGGAGCTGTTTTTT. The chain is built from TRBV20-1 and TRBJ2-2; TRBD1 is a possible D gene (6 bases). The CDR3 contains 15 residues. V dropped 3 bases and J dropped 1 base, with 12 bases sitting between them. Germline-derived CDR1 and CDR2 are DFQATT and SNEGSKA (reference sequence).